These 22 T cell receptor beta chains were sequenced from one sample in a study of T cells in women clearing cervical HPV infection. Libraries were prepared by immunoSEQ multiplex PCR; TCRdb keeps only in-frame clonotypes and omits some of them. Its table lists tens of thousands of clones. The sequenced sample was blood buffy coat. Source of these receptors: a woman between 18 and 75 years old with a cervical HPV16 infection that either progressed to CIN3+ or cleared (not recorded which).

With respect to this clone: The CDR3 end lies 3 residues beyond the end of the read and is filled in from the germline J gene. Different DNA sequences within this sample yield the same CDR3. The chain recombines TRBV18 with TRBJ2-3; the match to TRBD1 covers 7 bases. CDR3 length: 15 residues. Per germline, CDR1 KGHSH and CDR2 LQKENI. CDR3: CASSPLGQPQETQYF. The DNA read from the CDR3 is TGTGCCAGCTCCCCGCTGGGACAGCCCCAAGAGACG.

Partial CDR3 DNA: TGTGCCAGCAGCTTGAGCGGGACTAGCACCTACGAG. Its protein product is CASSLSGTSTYE. The complete CDR3 protein is CASSLSGTSTYEQYF. The chain uses TRBV5-5 and TRBJ2-7; 9 nucleotides line up with TRBD2. With the read ending 3 residues before the CDR3 end, the germline J gene is used to fill in that end. After removal of 1 base from V and 2 bases from J, the junction contained 4 bases not matched to a gene. Germline assignment: CDR1 SGHKS and CDR2 YYEKEE (reference sequence). This CDR3 is 15 amino acids long.

In the case of this clone: The CDR3 end falls 3 residues outside the read, so it is completed with the germline J gene. This chain connects TRBV5-1 to TRBJ1-2; D is ambiguous. Germline CDR1 is SGHRS and CDR2 is YFSETQ. CDR3 length: 13 amino acids. V was cut by 4 bases and J by 2 bases, with 9 bases left in between. This CDR3 is CASSLRENYGYTF. The DNA read from the CDR3 is TGCGCCAGCAGCCTACGAGAAAACTATGGC.

Remarks on this clone: The sequenced fragment ends 3 residues before the CDR3 boundary, so the rest is inferred from the germline J gene. This chain connects TRBV19 to TRBJ2-3, with a weak D call TRBD2 (5 bases). CDR3 size: 14 residues. Per the germline V gene, CDR1 is LNHDA and CDR2 is SQIVND (reference sequence). The germline V and J ends were trimmed by 7 bases and 0 bases, with 11 bases remaining between them. This chain's CDR3 is CASTGGPSTDTQYF. CDR3 DNA, as far as it was read: TGTGCCAGTACGGGCGGGCCTAGCACAGATACG. The variable domain in full, completed from reference TRBV19 and TRBJ2-3, reads DGGITQSPKYLFRKEGQNVTLSCEQNLNHDAMYWYRQDPGQGLRLIYYSQIVNDFQKGDIAEGYSVSREKKESFPLTVTSAQKNPTAFYLCASTGGPSTDTQYFGPGTRLTVL.

Of note for this clone: The read is 3 residues too short to cover the CDR3 end, so that end is filled in from the germline J gene. The V and J genes are TRBV28 and TRBJ1-3; D may be TRBD1 (6 bases). The CDR3 consists of 17 residues. V gave up 4 bases and J gave up 0 bases, with 16 bases separating them. Germline assignment: CDR1 MDHEN and CDR2 SYDVKM. The sequenced CDR3 bases are TGTGCCAGCAGTTCAAGAACAGGGTACATCTCTGGAAACACC. Translation: CASSSRTGYISGNT. The full CDR3 protein is CASSSRTGYISGNTIYF.

In regard to this clone: The CDR3 end lies 3 residues beyond the end of the read and is filled in from the germline J gene. The chain recombines TRBV20-1 with TRBJ1-5; weak D call: TRBD1 (6 bases). Trimming removed 3 bases from V and 3 bases from J, with 12 bases in between. This CDR3 has 14 amino acids. Germline V gene sequence: CDR1 DFQATT, CDR2 SNEGSKA (reference sequence). CDR3 DNA (partial): TGCAGTGCTAGGCAAGGGGGTACCAATCAGCCC. Its translation is CSARQGGTNQP. The full CDR3 is CSARQGGTNQPQHF.

Remarks on this clone: The CDR3 end lies 3 residues beyond the end of the read and is filled in from the germline J gene. This sequence joins TRBV20-1 and TRBJ2-5; 9 bases align to TRBD1. There are 17 residues in the CDR3. Per the germline V gene, CDR1 is DFQATT and CDR2 is SNEGSKA (reference sequence). V lost 3 bases to trimming and J lost 4 bases; unmatched junction nucleotides: 15. The CDR3 region is CSARRTGASMGRETQYF. The CDR3 bases that were read are TGCAGTGCTAGGCGGACAGGGGCATCGATGGGTCGAGAGACC.

On this clone: The DNA ends 3 residues before the CDR3 does, and the rest of the CDR3 is filled in from the germline J gene. The V call is TRBV20-1, the J call TRBJ1-3; no firm D call. Germline CDR1 reads DFQATT; CDR2 reads SNEGSKA (reference sequence). The V end was cut by 3 bases, the J end by 0 bases, with 9 bases between. The CDR3 runs 14 residues. The CDR3 reads CSASQRNSGNTIYF. The part of the CDR3 DNA that was read is TGCAGTGCTAGCCAGCGGAACTCTGGAAACACC.

About this clone: Read coverage stops 3 residues before the CDR3 terminus; the germline J gene supplies the remainder. The chain employs TRBV7-8 and TRBJ1-2, with D perhaps TRBD1 (6 bases). The CDR3 is 14 residues long. Germline V gene data show CDR1 as SGHVS and CDR2 as FQNEAQ. This CDR3 reads CASSLRQGSHDYTF. The CDR3 DNA, read in part, is TGTGCCAGCAGCTTACGGCAGGGGAGCCACGAC.

As for this clone: The read falls 3 residues short of the CDR3 end, and the missing part is taken from the germline J gene. The chain combines TRBV30 with TRBJ1-1, with 8 nucleotides matching TRBD1. The length of the CDR3 is 12 residues. Germline loops: CDR1 GTSNPN, CDR2 SVGIG (reference sequence). CDR3 residues: CAWGQGVLEAFF. CDR3 DNA, as far as it was read: TGTGCCTGGGGACAGGGAGTTTTAGAA.

About this clone itself: The CDR3 end lies 3 residues beyond the end of the read and is filled in from the germline J gene. The chain carries TRBV19 and TRBJ2-2, with D perhaps TRBD2 (7 bases). Trimming removed 1 base at V and 5 bases at J, with 14 bases between. The CDR3 spans 16 residues. Germline V lookup: CDR1 LNHDA, CDR2 SQIVND (reference sequence). The CDR3 loop is CASSIVGGARTGELFF. The CDR3 bases that were read are TGTGCCAGTAGTATAGTTGGGGGGGCTCGAACCGGGGAG.

In the case of this clone: The read comes to an end 3 residues before the CDR3 does, leaving the germline J gene to fill in the end. The genes are TRBV19 and TRBJ2-3, with D perhaps matching TRBD1 (6 bases). This CDR3 has 15 amino acids. Germline loops: CDR1 LNHDA, CDR2 SQIVND (reference sequence). The germline V and J ends were trimmed by 4 bases and 3 bases, with 14 bases remaining between them. CDR3 amino acids: CASSTGVVRTDTQYF. CDR3 DNA (partial): TGTGCCAGTAGTACAGGGGTCGTGAGGACAGATACG.

To note about this clone: The read ends 3 residues shy of where the CDR3 ends; the end is completed using the germline J gene. The rearrangement joins TRBV19 to TRBJ2-5, with 11 bases aligning to TRBD1. V trimming: 4 bases; J trimming: 4 bases; junction bases outside the gene matches: 2. Germline-derived CDR1 and CDR2 are LNHDA and SQIVND (reference sequence). CDR3 length equals 14 residues. The sequenced part of the CDR3 DNA is TGTGCCAGTAGTAGGGACAGGGGGGGAGAGACC. Its translation: CASSRDRGGET. The whole CDR3 protein reads CASSRDRGGETQYF.

Concerning this clone itself: The read ends 3 residues shy of where the CDR3 ends; the end is completed using the germline J gene. This rearrangement joins TRBV13 to TRBJ2-5, with 8 bases aligning to TRBD2. The CDR3 totals 14 residues. The germline V gene has CDR1 PRHDT and CDR2 FYEKMQ (reference sequence). Trimming at V came to 4 bases and at J to 4 bases, leaving 5 bases not matched to a gene. The CDR3 DNA, read in part, is TGTGCCAGCAGCTCCGGGGGGGCCGGAGAGACC. Protein: CASSSGGAGET. The complete CDR3 reads CASSSGGAGETQYF.

As to this clone: The read ends 3 residues shy of where the CDR3 ends; the end is completed using the germline J gene. This chain links TRBV30 with TRBJ1-6, with TRBD1 as a possible D gene (5 bases). V dropped 4 bases and J dropped 7 bases, with 17 bases sitting between them. The CDR3 runs 15 residues. Germline V gives CDR1 GTSNPN, CDR2 SVGIG (reference sequence). CDR3 bases read: TGTGCCTGGACCCCGACCAGGGCGATAAATTCACCC. Protein product: CAWTPTRAINSP. The whole CDR3 protein is CAWTPTRAINSPLHF.

A note on this clone: The CDR3 is cut off 3 residues early in the read; its end comes from the germline J gene. The J gene is TRBJ1-5, the V gene TRBV19; D is unresolved. The CDR3 totals 14 residues. Trimming left V 6 bases short and J 8 bases short, with 17 bases between. Germline values: CDR1 LNHDA, CDR2 SQIVND (reference sequence). This CDR3 is CASSGQNLREPQHF. The part of the CDR3 DNA that was read is TGTGCCAGTAGCGGTCAGAACCTTAGGGAGCCC.

In regard to this clone: Read sequence stops 3 residues before the CDR3 end, and the germline J gene provides the missing end. The rearrangement joins TRBV10-3 to TRBJ2-7, with a possible D match to TRBD2 (5 bases). CDR3 size: 14 residues. CDR1 and CDR2 (germline): ENHRY, SYGVKD. V was clipped by 6 bases and J by 4 bases, with 16 bases between them. Incomplete CDR3 DNA: TGTGCCATCAGCCCCGGGAAGGGCGGGTACGAG. Encoded protein: CAISPGKGGYE. The full CDR3 sequence reads CAISPGKGGYEQYF.

In regard to this clone: Sequencing ends 3 residues short of the CDR3 end; the germline J gene provides the rest. The V call is TRBV7-6, the J call TRBJ2-2; D gene ambiguous. Germline values: CDR1 SGHVS, CDR2 FNYEAQ. The CDR3 has 14 residues. Trimming removed 5 bases from V and 7 bases from J, with 14 bases in between. Incomplete CDR3 DNA: TGTGCCAGCAGCCCACATACAGCCGACGGGGAG. Translation gives CASSPHTADGE. The entire CDR3 reads CASSPHTADGELFF.

A word on this clone: The read ends 3 residues shy of where the CDR3 ends; the end is completed using the germline J gene. The rearrangement links TRBV7-9 to TRBJ1-1; 7 bases map to TRBD1. This CDR3 spans 13 amino acids. Germline CDR1 reads SEHNR; CDR2 reads FQNEAQ (reference sequence). CDR3 DNA (partial): TGTGCCATCCTGAACCACGACAGGGTGAGC. As protein: CAILNHDRVS. The entire CDR3 protein reads CAILNHDRVSAFF.

Concerning this clone: Read sequence stops 3 residues before the CDR3 end, and the germline J gene provides the missing end. The chain couples TRBV11-2 to TRBJ1-2; D unresolved. CDR3 length equals 12 residues. Germline lookup yields CDR1 SGHAT and CDR2 FQNNGV. V lost 2 bases to trimming and J lost 6 bases, with 7 bases between them. CDR3 amino acids: CASSLLRDGYTF. The part of the CDR3 DNA that was read is TGTGCCAGCAGCTTATTGAGGGATGGC.

On this clone itself: The observed sequence ends 3 residues before the CDR3 terminus, with the missing tail filled in from the germline J gene. The chain combines TRBV7-6 with TRBJ1-2, with 7 nucleotides matching TRBD1. Germline CDR1 is SGHVS and CDR2 is FNYEAQ. With 1 base clipped from V and 0 bases from J, the junction kept 8 bases outside the gene matches. This CDR3 region has 17 residues. The CDR3 sequence is CASSLGRDRRANYGYTF. The sequenced CDR3 bases are TGTGCCAGCAGCTTAGGACGGGACAGAAGAGCTAACTATGGC.

In regard to this clone: The read ends 3 residues early relative to the CDR3; the germline J gene fills the gap. The rearrangement links TRBV19 to TRBJ1-2, with a tentative D call TRBD1 (5 bases). The CDR3 contains 13 residues. The germline V gene has CDR1 LNHDA and CDR2 SQIVND (reference sequence). CDR3 DNA, as far as it was read: TGTGCCAGTAGTATGGTAGGGGTCGAGACC. This sequence encodes CASSMVGVET. From start to end, the CDR3 is CASSMVGVETYTF.